This T cell receptor beta chain originates from a study of blood T cell repertoires in COVID-19. Study as a whole: Samples of COVID-19 (acute and convalescent) were obtained from the United States, Italy and Spain. Sources were T cells, B-cell-depleted T cells, or PBMCs; the material itself was cDNA or gDNA.

The authors' processing: Estimation of nucleated cell counts relied on the amplification of reference gene primers. Using immunoSEQ multiplex PCR, the repertoire was profiled, and TCRdb retains in-frame clones only, with some absent. V and J calls and clone size come straight from that table; D and trimming were deduced from the DNA. The sample carries 95,000 to 150,000 clones, 85% to 90% recorded once. Deletions cut 1 base from V and 2 bases from J, with 14 bases between. The CDR3 spans 16 residues. In germline, CDR1 is LGHDT, CDR2 YNNKEL (reference sequence). In Seattle, patients joined the study during active infection and were tracked longitudinally.

The gene calls are TRBV3-1 (or the pseudogene TRBV3-2) and TRBJ2-5, with D perhaps matching TRBD1 (6 bases). The clonotype was recovered from a woman in her sixties or seventies with COVID-19, enrolled during active disease. Sequencing was done on a sample of peripheral blood. Here the CDR3 reads CASSQATTGFQETQYF. The CDR3 nucleotides read TGTGCCAGCAGCCAAGCTACTACAGGGTTTCAAGAGACCCAGTACTTC.